This T cell receptor beta chain was identified during a study of control samples from healthy donors and cancer patients. The CDR3 spans 16 residues. With V trimmed by 2 bases and J by 2 bases, 6 bases remained unmatched. Looked up from germline, CDR1 is SNHLY and CDR2 is FYNNEI. Sequenced by immunoSEQ multiplex PCR; TCRdb stores in-frame clones only, minus some. The sample consists of some 100,000 clones, roughly three quarters of them appearing once. The source is a woman in her thirties in good health. Sequencing was done on a sample of blood. The genes are TRBV2 and TRBJ1-3; the match to TRBD1 covers 7 bases. CDR3: CASSESRGLTGNTIYF. CDR3 sequence (DNA): TGTGCCAGCAGTGAAAGTAGGGGGCTGACTGGAAACACCATATATTTT. The complete variable domain, with remaining parts taken from reference TRBV2 and TRBJ1-3, reads EPEVTQTPSHQVTQMGQEVILRCVPISNHLYFYWYRQILGQKVEFLVSFYNNEISEKSEIFDDQFSVERPDGSNFTLKIRSTKLEDSAMYFCASSESRGLTGNTIYFGEGSWLTVV.